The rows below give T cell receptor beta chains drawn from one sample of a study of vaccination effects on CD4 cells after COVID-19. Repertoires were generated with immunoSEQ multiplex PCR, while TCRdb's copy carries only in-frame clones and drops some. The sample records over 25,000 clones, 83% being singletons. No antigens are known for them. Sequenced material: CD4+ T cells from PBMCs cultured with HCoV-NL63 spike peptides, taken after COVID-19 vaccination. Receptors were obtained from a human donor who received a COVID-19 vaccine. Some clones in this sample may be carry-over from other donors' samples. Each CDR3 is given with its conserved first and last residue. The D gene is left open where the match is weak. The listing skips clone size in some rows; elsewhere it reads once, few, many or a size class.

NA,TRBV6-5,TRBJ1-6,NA,TGTGCCAGCAGTTTAAATTCACCCCTCCACTTT,CASSLNSPLHF
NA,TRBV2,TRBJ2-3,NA,TGTGCCAGCACCCGACTAGATAGCACAGATACGCAGTATTTT,CASTRLDSTDTQYF
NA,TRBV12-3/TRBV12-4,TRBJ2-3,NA,TGTGCCAGCAGTTTCGAGGGCACAGATACGCAGTATTTT,CASSFEGTDTQYF
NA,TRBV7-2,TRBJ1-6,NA,TGTGCCAGCAGCTTAGCTCCGGGGAATTCACCCCTCCACTTT,CASSLAPGNSPLHF
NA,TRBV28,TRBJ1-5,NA,TGTGCCAGCAGCTCGGGACCGACACTCTATAGCAATCAGCCCCAGCATTTT,CASSSGPTLYSNQPQHF
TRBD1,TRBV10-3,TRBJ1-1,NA,TGTGCCATCGCGATACAGGGGGCGGACACTGAAGCTTTCTTT,CAIAIQGADTEAFF
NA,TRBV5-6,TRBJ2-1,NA,TGTGCCAGCAGCTTGTTGCGGGGCCGGGGAGAGCAGTTCTTC,CASSLLRGRGEQFF
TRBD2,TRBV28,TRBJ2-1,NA,TGTGCCAGCAGCCAAGCCCTAGCGGGGGGAAGAAATGAGCAGTTCTTC,CASSQALAGGRNEQFF
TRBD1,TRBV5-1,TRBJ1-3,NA,TGCGCCAGCAGCCTGGACAGGGGGCGTACAAACACCATATATTTT,CASSLDRGRTNTIYF
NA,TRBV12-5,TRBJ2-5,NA,TGTGCTAGTGGGCCGCGGGGGACATCCCAAGAGACCCAGTACTTC,CASGPRGTSQETQYF
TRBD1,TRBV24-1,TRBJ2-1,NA,TGTGCCACCAGTGATTTAGGGGACAGGGGCCTCAATGAGCAGTTCTTC,CATSDLGDRGLNEQFF
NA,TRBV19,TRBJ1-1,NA,TGTGCCAGTAGTCCACCTCCCCGAGGGAGGTTGAACACTGAAGCTTTCTTT,CASSPPPRGRLNTEAFF
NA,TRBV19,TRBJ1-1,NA,TGTGCCAGTAGTGAGGAGTGGAACACTGAAGCTTTCTTT,CASSEEWNTEAFF
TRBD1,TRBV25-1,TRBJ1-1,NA,TGTGCCAGCACACCGGCGGGACAGGTGAACACTGAAGCTTTCTTT,CASTPAGQVNTEAFF
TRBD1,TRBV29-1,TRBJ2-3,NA,TGCAGCGTTGAGGTGGGACAGACAGATACGCAGTATTTT,CSVEVGQTDTQYF
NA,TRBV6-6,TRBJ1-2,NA,TGTGCCACTGGGTCTAGCCTAGGGGGCTACACCTTC,CATGSSLGGYTF
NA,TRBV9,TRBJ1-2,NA,TGTGCCAGCAGCGCCCGAGTGGCCAGAGGGACTTATGGCTACACCTTC,CASSARVARGTYGYTF
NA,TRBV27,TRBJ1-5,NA,TGTGCCAGCAGTTTGAAGGGGGGGTATAGCAATCAGCCCCAGCATTTT,CASSLKGGYSNQPQHF
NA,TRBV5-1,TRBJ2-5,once,TGCGCCAGCAGCGCCGTTATCGACCCTAAAGAGACCCAGTACTTC,CASSAVIDPKETQYF
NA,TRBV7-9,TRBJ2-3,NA,TGTGCCAGCAGCTTTACGCAGGGCGCAGATACGCAGTATTTT,CASSFTQGADTQYF
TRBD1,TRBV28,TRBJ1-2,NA,TGTGCCAGCAGTTGGGACAGCGAGTATGGCTACACCTTC,CASSWDSEYGYTF
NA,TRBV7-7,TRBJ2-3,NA,TGTGCCAGCAGCTTTGGTTTCCCTGATACGCAGTATTTT,CASSFGFPDTQYF
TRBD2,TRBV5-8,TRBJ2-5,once,TGTGCCCGGTCGGCGAAGGCTAGCGGGGGGGAGACCCAGTACTTC,CARSAKASGGETQYF
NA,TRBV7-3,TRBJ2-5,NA,TGTGCCAGCAGCTTAACAAGGGATGAGACCCAGTACTTC,CASSLTRDETQYF
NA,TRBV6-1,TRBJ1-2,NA,TGTGCCAGCAGTGAAGCGCTGGGGGGCTACGGCTACACCTTC,CASSEALGGYGYTF
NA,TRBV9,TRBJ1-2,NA,TGTGCCAGCAGCGCAATGGTACAGGGTTATGATGGCTACACCTTC,CASSAMVQGYDGYTF
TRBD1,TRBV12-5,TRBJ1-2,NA,TGTGCTAGTGGCGACAGGGCGGTTGGCTACACCTTC,CASGDRAVGYTF
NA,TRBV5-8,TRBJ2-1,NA,TGTGCCAGCAGCTTGGTACTGGGGGGCTCCTACAATGAGCAGTTCTTC,CASSLVLGGSYNEQFF